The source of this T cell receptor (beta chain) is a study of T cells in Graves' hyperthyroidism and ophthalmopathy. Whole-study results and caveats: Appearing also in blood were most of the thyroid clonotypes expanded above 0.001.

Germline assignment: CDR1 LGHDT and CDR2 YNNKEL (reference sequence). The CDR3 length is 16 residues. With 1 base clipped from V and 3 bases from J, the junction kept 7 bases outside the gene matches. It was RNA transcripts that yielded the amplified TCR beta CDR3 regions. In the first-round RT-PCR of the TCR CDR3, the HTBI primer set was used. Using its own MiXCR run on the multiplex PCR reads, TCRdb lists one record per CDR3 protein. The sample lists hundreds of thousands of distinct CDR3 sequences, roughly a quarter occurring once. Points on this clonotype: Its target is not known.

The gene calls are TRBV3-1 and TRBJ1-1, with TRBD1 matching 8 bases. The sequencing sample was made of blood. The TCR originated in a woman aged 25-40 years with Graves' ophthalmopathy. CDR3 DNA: TGTGCCAGCAGCCAAGTTACAGGGGGGTCTGACACTGAAGCTTTCTTT. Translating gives CASSQVTGGSDTEAFF.